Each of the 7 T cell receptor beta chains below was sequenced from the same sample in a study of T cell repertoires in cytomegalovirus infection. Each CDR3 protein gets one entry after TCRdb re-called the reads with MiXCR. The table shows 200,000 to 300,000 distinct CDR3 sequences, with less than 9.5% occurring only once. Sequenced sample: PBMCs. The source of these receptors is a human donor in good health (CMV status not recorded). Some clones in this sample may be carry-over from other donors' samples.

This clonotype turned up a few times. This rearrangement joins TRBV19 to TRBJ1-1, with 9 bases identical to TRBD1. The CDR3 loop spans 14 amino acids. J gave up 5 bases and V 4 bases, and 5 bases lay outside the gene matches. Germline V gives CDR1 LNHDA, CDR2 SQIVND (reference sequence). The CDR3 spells CASSNRGPGTEAFF. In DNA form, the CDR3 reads TGTGCCAGTAGTAACAGGGGGCCGGGGACTGAAGCTTTCTTT.

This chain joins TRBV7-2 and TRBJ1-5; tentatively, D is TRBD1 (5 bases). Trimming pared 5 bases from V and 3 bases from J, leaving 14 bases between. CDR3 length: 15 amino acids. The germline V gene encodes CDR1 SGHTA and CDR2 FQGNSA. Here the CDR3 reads CASSGQGGNNQPQHF. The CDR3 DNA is TGTGCCAGCAGCGGGCAGGGCGGCAACAATCAGCCCCAGCATTTT.

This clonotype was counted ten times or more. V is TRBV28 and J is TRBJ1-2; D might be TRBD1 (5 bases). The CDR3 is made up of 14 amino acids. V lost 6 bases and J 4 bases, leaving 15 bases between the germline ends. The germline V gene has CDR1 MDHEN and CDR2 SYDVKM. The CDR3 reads CASSGTPRGYGYTF. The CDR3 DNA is TGTGCCAGCAGCGGGACTCCGAGGGGCTATGGCTACACCTTC.

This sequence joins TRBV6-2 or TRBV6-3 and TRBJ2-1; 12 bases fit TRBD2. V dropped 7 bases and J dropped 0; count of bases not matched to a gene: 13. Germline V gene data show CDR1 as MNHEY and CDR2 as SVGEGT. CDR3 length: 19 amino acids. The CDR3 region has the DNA TGTGCCAGCACCGGAGGGACTAGCGGGCGCCCGAGCTCCTACAATGAGCAGTTCTTC. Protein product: CASTGGTSGRPSSYNEQFF.

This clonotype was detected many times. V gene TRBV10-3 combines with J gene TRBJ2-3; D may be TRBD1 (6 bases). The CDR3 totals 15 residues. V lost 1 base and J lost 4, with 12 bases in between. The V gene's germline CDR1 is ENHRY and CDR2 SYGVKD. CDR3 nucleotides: TGTGCCATCAGTGAGTTATTACAGGGAGCAGATACGCAGTATTTT. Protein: CAISELLQGADTQYF.

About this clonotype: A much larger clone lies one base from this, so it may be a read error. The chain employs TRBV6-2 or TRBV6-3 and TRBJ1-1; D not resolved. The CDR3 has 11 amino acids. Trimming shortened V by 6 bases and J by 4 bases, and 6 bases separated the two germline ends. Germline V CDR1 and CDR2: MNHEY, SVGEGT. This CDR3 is CASSWSTEAFF. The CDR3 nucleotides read TGTGCCAGCAGCTGGAGCACTGAAGCTTTCTTT.

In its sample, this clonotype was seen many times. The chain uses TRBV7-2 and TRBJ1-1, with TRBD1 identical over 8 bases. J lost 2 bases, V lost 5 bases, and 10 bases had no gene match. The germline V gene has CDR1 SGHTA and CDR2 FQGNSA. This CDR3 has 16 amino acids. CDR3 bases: TGTGCCAGCAGCCGACAACCGGGACAGGCTAACACTGAAGCTTTCTTT. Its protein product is CASSRQPGQANTEAFF.